The following is a T cell receptor (beta chain) sequence with its context. The data were taken from a study of technical replicates of blood from a few donors. The CDR3 extends over 16 amino acids. V gave up 4 bases and J gave up 9 bases; unmatched junction bases: 13. The V gene's germline CDR1 is SGDLS and CDR2 YYNGEE. TCRdb's table, derived via immunoSEQ multiplex PCR, lists solely in-frame clones and lacks some. The repertoire consists of roughly 70,000 clones, with 95% to 98% occurring once and the leading ten covering roughly 0.25%. Sequencing was performed on T cells isolated from PBMCs. The origin of this receptor is a human donor in good health. V gene TRBV9 combines with J gene TRBJ2-1, with TRBD2 matching 10 bases. CDR3 residues: CASSLRLAGPHGEQFF. As DNA, the CDR3 is TGTGCCAGCAGCCTCCGACTAGCGGGTCCGCATGGTGAGCAGTTCTTC. The full variable domain, rest sourced from reference TRBV9 and TRBJ2-1, is DSGVTQTPKHLITATGQRVTLRCSPRSGDLSVYWYQQSLDQGLQFLIQYYNGEERAKGNILERFSAQQFPDLHSELNLSSLELGDSALYFCASSLRLAGPHGEQFFGPGTRLTVL.